The 21 T cell receptor beta chains below come from one sample, sequenced in a study of tumor-infiltrating lymphocytes in primary liver carcinoma. A constant-region primer primed TCR beta cDNA synthesis from about 0.45 ug of total RNA. What produced the TCR beta libraries was three nested multiplex PCR rounds using slightly modified ARM-PCR. The first two PCR rounds, roughly 10 cycles each, used TRBV1-TRBV30 forward primers and a C-beta reverse primer. TCRdb itself ran the multiplex PCR reads through MiXCR, one entry per CDR3 protein. Altogether fewer than 350,000 distinct CDR3 sequences are present, around three fifths being singletons, with the ten largest covering 6.5%. Unsorted whole blood supplied the blood RNA, and germline DNA was isolated too. Sequencing was carried out using peripheral blood. The origin of the receptors is a man aged 40-55 years with primary liver carcinoma and hepatitis B virus infection.

At least ten counts were recorded for this clonotype. The chain combines TRBV11-2 with TRBJ2-7; 12 nucleotides align to TRBD2. The CDR3 runs to 16 residues. From germline, CDR1 is SGHAT and CDR2 FQNNGV. Trimming cost V 1 base and J 1 base; bases outside gene matches: 2. DNA of the CDR3: TGTGCCAGCAGCTTAGCGGGACTAGCGGGTTCCTACGAGCAGTACTTC. Its protein is CASSLAGLAGSYEQYF. The whole variable domain, remainder taken from reference TRBV11-2 and TRBJ2-7, is EAGVAQSPRYKIIEKRQSVAFWCNPISGHATLYWYQQILGQGPKLLIQFQNNGVVDDSQLPKDRFSAERLKGVDSTLKIQPAKLEDSAVYLCASSLAGLAGSYEQYFGPGTRLTVT.

This clonotype was found once. With a much larger clone just one base away, this may be a read error. The J gene is TRBJ2-2, the V gene TRBV6-1; D possibly corresponds to TRBD2 (5 bases). The CDR3 loop spans 11 amino acids. Germline values: CDR1 MNHNS, CDR2 SASEGT. DNA of the CDR3: TGTGCCAGCAAGTGGTCCGGGGTGCTGTTTTTT. Residues: CASKWSGVLFF.

As for this clonotype: At one of its ends the junction is not consistent with the germline gene, which may arise from a read error. V is TRBV11-2 and J is TRBJ2-7; 7 bases agree with TRBD1. The CDR3 is 12 residues long. Germline values: CDR1 SGHAT, CDR2 FQNNGV. The CDR3 here is CANSLQGFDQYF. The DNA for the CDR3 is TGTGCCAACAGCTTACAGGGGTTCGATCAGTACTTC.

The rearrangement links TRBV4-1 to TRBJ1-3; no clear D. V lost 3 bases and J lost 7, with 16 bases in between. The V gene's germline CDR1 is MGHRA and CDR2 YSYEKL. The CDR3 spans 15 residues. The CDR3 DNA reads as TGCGCCAGCAGCCAGATTGGAAGGTTAGGTAACACCATATATTTT. Translating gives CASSQIGRLGNTIYF.

The chain couples TRBV4-1 to TRBJ2-5; D perhaps matches TRBD2 (6 bases). CDR1 MGHRA and CDR2 YSYEKL come from the germline V gene. The V and J ends lost 1 base and 1 base respectively, with 22 bases between them. This CDR3 has 19 amino acids. The CDR3 coding sequence is TGCGCCAGCAGCCAAGCCCGCGCATTAGCGGTAGACGCCCAAGAGACCCAGTACTTC. Translated, it gives CASSQARALAVDAQETQYF.

A word on this clonotype: The CDR3 end shows no conserved phenylalanine or tryptophan, and so a read error is likely. The chain has TRBV11-2 and TRBJ2-1, with 8 nucleotides matching TRBD2. Germline-derived CDR1 and CDR2 are SGHAT and FQNNGV. The CDR3 spans 15 residues. The CDR3: CASSLGAGAPNGQFL. The CDR3 nucleotides read TGTGCCAGCAGCTTAGGAGCGGGAGCCCCCAATGGGCAGTTCCTC.

The chain recombines TRBV4-1 with TRBJ2-5; no firm D call. Deletions cut 2 bases from V and 5 bases from J, with 15 bases between. Germline V gene data show CDR1 as MGHRA and CDR2 as YSYEKL. CDR3 length: 15 residues. CDR3 in amino acids: CASSQSAELRETQYF. The CDR3 coding sequence is TGCGCCAGCAGCCAATCGGCGGAGCTGAGGGAGACCCAGTACTTC.

Worth noting for this clonotype: An end of the junction differs from the germline gene, which may be a read error. The rearrangement joins TRBV11-2 to TRBJ2-5; D is unclear. This CDR3 has 13 residues. Germline V gene lookup returns CDR1 SGHAT and CDR2 FQNNGV. This CDR3 is CASRKIPQETRYF. DNA of the CDR3: TGTGCCAGCAGGAAAATCCCCCAAGAGACCCGGTACTTC.

The chain couples TRBV5-6 to TRBJ2-2; D remains unclear. V was trimmed by 5 bases and J by 6 bases, leaving 8 bases between them. From germline, CDR1 is SGHDT and CDR2 YYEEEE. CDR3 length: 12 amino acids. CDR3 in amino acids: CASSPYSGELFF. For the CDR3, the DNA is TGTGCCAGCAGTCCTTATTCCGGGGAGCTGTTTTTT.

Of note for this clonotype: A read error may be the cause here, since a much bigger clone is one base away. The V call is TRBV14, the J call TRBJ2-1; 10 bases line up with TRBD2. The germline V gene has CDR1 SGHDN and CDR2 FVKESK. The CDR3 length is 16 residues. CDR3 sequence: CAGSHPTSGVYNEQFF. The CDR3 DNA is TGTGCCGGCAGCCATCCTACTAGCGGGGTCTACAATGAGCAGTTCTTC.

V usage is TRBV6-6 and J usage is TRBJ2-3, with D tentatively TRBD1 (5 bases). Germline values: CDR1 MNHNY, CDR2 SVGAGI (reference sequence). This CDR3 contains 15 residues. Trimming stripped 5 bases from V and 3 bases from J, with 15 bases between. In DNA form, the CDR3 reads TGTGCCAGCAGTGGCAACCGACAGACTACAGATACGCAGTATTTT. This translates into CASSGNRQTTDTQYF.

Regarding this clonotype: A single base separates this from a much larger clone, so it may be a read error. The rearrangement uses TRBV6-1 and TRBJ1-2; 8 bases align to TRBD1. Germline CDR1 reads MNHNS; CDR2 reads SASEGT. The CDR3 totals 14 residues. CDR3 DNA sequence: TGTGCCAACAGTGAAGATGACAGGGGTTATGGCTACACCTTC. It codes for CANSEDDRGYGYTF.

The genes are TRBV5-1 and TRBJ2-7; the match to TRBD2 covers 13 bases. The CDR3 consists of 16 residues. CDR1 is SGHRS and CDR2 is YFSETQ in the germline V gene. V trimming: 8 bases; J trimming: 2 bases; junction bases outside the gene matches: 10. The CDR3 here is CASRGLGTSGTYEQYF. The CDR3 nucleotides read TGCGCCAGTAGAGGTTTGGGGACTAGCGGGACCTACGAGCAGTACTTC. Filled out from reference TRBV5-1 and TRBJ2-7, the complete variable domain reads KAGVTQTPRYLIKTRGQQVTLSCSPISGHRSVSWYQQTPGQGLQFLFEYFSETQRNKGNFPGRFSGRQFSNSRSEMNVSTLELGDSALYLCASRGLGTSGTYEQYFGPGTRLTVT.

V is TRBV5-1 and J is TRBJ1-5; TRBD1 aligns across 7 bases. CDR3 length equals 14 residues. Germline V CDR1 and CDR2: SGHRS, YFSETQ. V gave up 3 bases and J gave up 7 bases; unmatched junction bases: 7. DNA of the CDR3: TGCGCCAGCAGCTCCGGACAGGTCGGGCAGCCCCAGCATTTT. Translation gives CASSSGQVGQPQHF.

This clonotype was counted at least ten times. The rearrangement joins TRBV29-1 to TRBJ2-5; TRBD2 aligns across 7 bases. From germline, CDR1 is SQVTM and CDR2 ANQGSEA. This CDR3 is 12 amino acids long. The V segment lost 2 bases and the J segment 5 bases; nucleotides outside the gene matches: 2. CDR3 sequence reads: CSVETGGETQYF. The CDR3 DNA sequence: TGCAGCGTTGAAACGGGAGGCGAGACCCAGTACTTC.

Concerning this clonotype itself: Germline and junction disagree at one end, which may indicate a read error. The genes are TRBV11-3 and TRBJ2-7; D tentatively reads TRBD1 or TRBD2 (6 bases each). The CDR3 has 13 residues. Germline V lookup: CDR1 SGHNT, CDR2 YENEEA. The CDR3 reads CARSLEGGYEQYF. CDR3 DNA: TGTGCCAGAAGCTTAGAGGGGGGATACGAGCAATACTTC.

The genes are TRBV6-6 and TRBJ1-2; TRBD1 agrees at 9 bases. V was pared by 2 bases and J by 4 bases, with 11 bases of the junction left unmatched. The CDR3 sequence is 17 residues long. Per germline, CDR1 MNHNY and CDR2 SVGAGI (reference sequence). In DNA form, the CDR3 reads TGTGCCAGCAGTTACGAGCCGGGGACAGGGAGTAGCTATGGCTACACCTTC. Its protein is CASSYEPGTGSSYGYTF.

The chain couples TRBV5-1 to TRBJ1-1; D remains ambiguous. V was clipped by 2 bases and J by 8 bases, with 13 bases between them. The CDR3 spans 13 residues. In germline, CDR1 is SGHRS, CDR2 YFSETQ. The CDR3 DNA reads TGCGCCAGCAGCTTTATACGGGGTATGGAAGCTTTCTTT. It specifies CASSFIRGMEAFF.

Worth noting for this clonotype: Relative to the germline gene, one junction end is altered; a read error may explain this. This rearrangement joins TRBV11-2 to TRBJ2-1; D unclear. The CDR3 runs 15 residues. Germline CDR1 SGHAT, CDR2 FQNNGV. In DNA form, the CDR3 reads TGTGCCAGCAGCCTAGATCTTAACTTCTACAATGAGCAGTTCTTC. It translates to CASSLDLNFYNEQFF.

As concerns this clonotype: At one of its ends the junction is not consistent with the germline gene, which may arise from a read error. V gene TRBV4-3 combines with J gene TRBJ2-7, with 11 bases lining up with TRBD2. CDR3 length: 16 residues. Germline V lookup: CDR1 LGHNA, CDR2 YSLEER. In DNA form, the CDR3 reads TGCGGCAGCAGCCATGTGCTAGCGGGAGGCTCCTACGGGCAGTACTTC. This translates into CGSSHVLAGGSYGQYF.

With regard to this clonotype: A read error may explain this, as a much larger clone is one base away. The V call is TRBV10-2, the J call TRBJ2-5; weak D call: TRBD2 (6 bases). The CDR3 has 13 residues. The germline gives CDR1 WSHSY, CDR2 SAAADI. The CDR3 DNA reads as TGCACCAGCAGTGAGCAGAGATCGGGGGCCCAGTACTTC. Its protein product is CTSSEQRSGAQYF.